Listed here are 22 T cell receptor beta chains from one sample, sequenced in a study of cytomegalovirus exposure and HLA in healthy donors. The PCR employed 60 Vbeta primers together with 13 Jbeta primers. Clones were read by immunoSEQ multiplex PCR, and TCRdb kept only the in-frame ones, dropping some. The data contain 140,000 to 150,000 clones, about 80% of them singletons. The material sequenced was PBMCs. The receptors originated from a man aged 35-49 years in good health and CMV-seronegative.

This sequence joins TRBV19 and TRBJ1-1; perhaps TRBD1 as D (6 bases). This CDR3 has 13 residues. Per germline, CDR1 LNHDA and CDR2 SQIVND (reference sequence). V was shortened by 7 bases and J by 1 base, with 10 bases between the two germline ends. The CDR3 is CASKATGNTEAFF. As DNA, the CDR3 is TGTGCCAGTAAAGCGACAGGGAACACTGAAGCTTTCTTT.

The chain has TRBV29-1 and TRBJ2-5; the D gene is possibly TRBD1 (5 bases). The J call may be in error: the DNA end matches TRBJ2-7 better. Per the germline V gene, CDR1 is SQVTM and CDR2 is ANQGSEA. The CDR3 is 12 residues long. CDR3 in amino acids: CSAAGSSYEQYF. In DNA, the CDR3 is TGCAGCGCTGCAGGGTCCAGCTACGAGCAGTACTTC.

This clone was observed a single time. This chain links TRBV6-5 with TRBJ1-2, with TRBD1 matching 7 bases. Germline V gives CDR1 MNHEY, CDR2 SVGAGI. CDR3 size: 13 residues. The V gene end was trimmed by 5 bases and the J gene end by 6 bases; junction bases not matched to a gene: 6. CDR3 in amino acids: CASSARGRDGYTF. The DNA for the CDR3 is TGTGCCAGCAGTGCGAGGGGGCGAGATGGCTACACCTTC.

There are a few counts of this clone. The rearrangement joins TRBV10-3 to TRBJ1-1, with 9 bases aligning to TRBD1. Trimming cost V 5 bases and J 5 bases; bases outside gene matches: 6. The CDR3 runs to 14 residues. CDR1 is ENHRY and CDR2 is SYGVKD in the germline V gene. Here the CDR3 reads CAISSVGQGTEAFF. DNA of the CDR3: TGTGCCATCAGTTCTGTTGGACAGGGGACTGAAGCTTTCTTT.

This clone was counted between two and nine times. The chain links TRBV27 to TRBJ2-2; a possible D gene is TRBD2 (6 bases). The CDR3 spans 13 residues. Germline CDR1 reads MNHEY; CDR2 reads SMNVEV (reference sequence). The V end lost 6 bases, the J end lost 6 bases, and 11 bases lay between the germline ends. The CDR3 region has the DNA TGTGCCAGCAGCCCCCAGCGGGCCGGGGAGCTGTTTTTT. This sequence encodes CASSPQRAGELFF.

This chain uses TRBV7-9 with TRBJ1-2; the match to TRBD1 covers 10 bases. The CDR3 extends over 16 amino acids. V dropped 4 bases and J dropped 5; count of bases not matched to a gene: 10. The V gene's germline CDR1 is SEHNR and CDR2 FQNEAQ (reference sequence). DNA for the CDR3: TGTGCCAGCAGCTCCAATCTCCGGGACAGGGGTTATGGCTACACCTTC. This gives the protein CASSSNLRDRGYGYTF.

The V and J genes are TRBV28 and TRBJ2-1; 8 nucleotides match TRBD2. The V segment lost 2 bases and the J segment 2 bases; nucleotides outside the gene matches: 11. CDR1 MDHEN and CDR2 SYDVKM come from the germline V gene. The CDR3 is 18 amino acids. The CDR3 region is CASSLKGLAGGPYNEQFF. In DNA, the CDR3 is TGTGCCAGCAGTTTAAAAGGGCTCGCGGGGGGACCCTACAATGAGCAGTTCTTC.

The J gene is TRBJ1-4, the V gene TRBV19; TRBD1 matches at 10 bases. J lost 8 bases, V lost 5 bases, and 8 bases had no gene match. The CDR3 has 15 amino acids. Germline V gene sequence: CDR1 LNHDA, CDR2 SQIVND (reference sequence). The CDR3: CASSHPGQGYEKLFF. The CDR3 region has the DNA TGTGCCAGTAGTCACCCGGGACAGGGGTACGAAAAACTGTTTTTT.

This clone appeared a single time. V gene TRBV27 combines with J gene TRBJ2-7; 9 positions match TRBD1. Looked up from germline, CDR1 is MNHEY and CDR2 is SMNVEV (reference sequence). V was pared by 7 bases and J by 3 bases, with 7 bases of the junction left unmatched. The CDR3 is made up of 14 amino acids. The CDR3 spells CASNRGTGSYEQYF. The DNA for the CDR3 is TGTGCCAGCAACAGGGGGACAGGGAGCTACGAGCAGTACTTC.

The rearrangement uses TRBV14 and TRBJ2-1; 11 bases line up with TRBD2. The germline gives CDR1 SGHDN, CDR2 FVKESK. This CDR3 is 16 amino acids long. The J segment lost 2 bases and the V segment lost 2 bases, leaving 2 bases of the junction unmatched. CDR3 sequence (DNA): TGTGCCAGCAGCCAACAACTAGCGGGGGCCTACAATGAGCAGTTCTTC. Residues: CASSQQLAGAYNEQFF.

The V call is TRBV10-3, the J call TRBJ2-5; TRBD1 is a possible D gene (6 bases). Germline V gene data show CDR1 as ENHRY and CDR2 as SYGVKD. The length of the CDR3 is 15 residues. Trimming cost V 4 bases and J 0 bases, with 12 bases left between them. The CDR3 DNA is TGTGCCATCAGTGGGGACATACCCTACCAAGAGACCCAGTACTTC. This codes for CAISGDIPYQETQYF.

The CDR3 is CASSPLAGDTGELFF. The CDR3 nucleotides read TGTGCCAGCAGTCCGCTAGCGGGGGACACCGGGGAGCTGTTTTTT. The genes are TRBV6-4 and TRBJ2-2; 10 bases are a match to TRBD2. The CDR3 loop spans 15 amino acids. After removal of 5 bases from V and 3 bases from J, the junction contained 3 bases not matched to a gene. Germline CDR1 MRHNA, CDR2 SNTAGT.

Concerning this clone: At one of its ends the junction is not consistent with the germline gene, which may arise from a read error. The genes are TRBV25-1 and TRBJ1-2; D is perhaps TRBD1 (5 bases). This CDR3 has 15 amino acids. Germline loops: CDR1 MGHDK, CDR2 SYGVNS. The CDR3 bases are TGTGCCAGCACCACGTCCGGGGGAGAGAGCTATAGCTACACCTTC. This codes for CASTTSGGESYSYTF.

This clone showed up just a few times. The chain combines TRBV6-6 with TRBJ2-2, with TRBD1 matching 7 bases. This CDR3 spans 14 amino acids. Germline V gene data show CDR1 as MNHNY and CDR2 as SVGAGI (reference sequence). The trim removed 6 bases at V and 6 bases at J, leaving 7 bases unmatched. The CDR3 DNA reads TGTGCCAGCAGCCCGACAGGGACGGCCGGGGAGCTGTTTTTT. Protein: CASSPTGTAGELFF.

V usage is TRBV5-4 and J usage is TRBJ2-7; TRBD2 matches at 7 bases. V lost 0 bases and J lost 7; bases outside the gene matches: 10. Germline CDR1 is SGHNT and CDR2 is YYREEE (reference sequence). The CDR3 contains 15 residues. The CDR3 DNA follows: TGTGCCAGCAGCTTGGGGAGCGGGGCTAAAAGGGAGCAGTACTTC. Protein sequence: CASSLGSGAKREQYF.

CDR3 sequence reads: CASSSGQYYGYTF. For the CDR3, the DNA is TGTGCCAGCAGCTCAGGACAGTACTATGGCTACACCTTC. The V call is TRBV7-2, the J call TRBJ1-2, with a tentative D call TRBD1 (6 bases). The germline V and J ends were trimmed by 4 bases and 3 bases, with 9 bases remaining between them. Germline loops: CDR1 SGHTA, CDR2 FQGNSA. This CDR3 spans 13 amino acids.

This clone was seen once. The chain is built from TRBV9 and TRBJ2-2, with D possibly TRBD2 on 7 matching bases. Germline V gives CDR1 SGDLS, CDR2 YYNGEE. CDR3 length: 16 amino acids. Trimming shortened V by 1 base and J by 4 bases, and 14 bases separated the two germline ends. The CDR3 nucleotides are TGTGCCAGCAGCGTAATAGGGGGGGGGCTCACCGGGGAGCTGTTTTTT. Its translation is CASSVIGGGLTGELFF.

The table lists this clone with a count of one. CDR3 in DNA: TGCGCCAGCAGCTTGGATTCCGGGACAGGGAGAGGCTACACCTTC. It is translated as CASSLDSGTGRGYTF. This chain connects TRBV5-1 to TRBJ1-2, with 9 positions matching TRBD1. The CDR3 runs to 15 residues. The germline V gene encodes CDR1 SGHRS and CDR2 YFSETQ. Unmatched junction bases numbered 8, after V lost 0 bases and J lost 8 bases.

V usage is TRBV7-9 and J usage is TRBJ1-1; 12 bases are a match to TRBD1. The CDR3 is 17 amino acids. Trimming at V came to 1 base and at J to 6 bases, leaving 9 bases not matched to a gene. Germline CDR1 reads SEHNR; CDR2 reads FQNEAQ (reference sequence). The CDR3 DNA sequence: TGTGCCAGCAGCTTAGGGGGGGCGGGGACAGGGGGCCCTGAAGCTTTCTTT. Translated: CASSLGGAGTGGPEAFF.

CDR3 nucleotide sequence: TGTGCCAGCAGGGACGACGGGGGGAGTTACACTGAAGCTTTCTTT. Protein sequence: CASRDDGGSYTEAFF. V is TRBV27 and J is TRBJ1-1, with a possible D match to TRBD1 (5 bases). The CDR3 length is 15 residues. V shed 6 bases and J shed 3 bases, with 17 bases lying between them. Germline V lookup: CDR1 MNHEY, CDR2 SMNVEV (reference sequence).

V usage is TRBV4-1 and J usage is TRBJ1-4; D is undetermined. V was pared by 4 bases and J by 0 bases, with 6 bases between. CDR1 and CDR2 from the germline V gene are MGHRA and YSYEKL. The CDR3 is 14 residues long. The CDR3 DNA sequence: TGCGCCAGCAGCCTAACTTCAACTAATGAAAAACTGTTTTTT. It is translated as CASSLTSTNEKLFF.

The rearrangement joins TRBV9 to TRBJ1-4, with D unresolved. Trimming removed 2 bases from V and 2 bases from J, with 4 bases in between. CDR1 and CDR2 from the germline V gene are SGDLS and YYNGEE. The CDR3 loop spans 13 amino acids. This CDR3 reads CASSVGTNEKLFF. Here the CDR3 DNA reads TGTGCCAGCAGCGTCGGGACTAATGAAAAACTGTTTTTT.